One sample yielded the 23 T cell receptor delta chains listed below, sequenced in a study of γδ T cells in repeated Plasmodium falciparum infection. TCRdb ran CATT on the multiplex PCR reads. The data show around 86,000 delta-chain clones, over 1.1% seen once. Vgamma9/Vdelta2+ and Vdelta2-negative gammadelta T cells were flow-sorted from PBMC for bulk sequencing. Sequenced input: gamma-delta T cells from blood. These receptors were taken from a pool of human donors (malaria-infected and uninfected, not separated).

This clone was seen at least ten times. The J gene is uncalled and the V gene is TRDV1; TRDD3, the table's D call, was not compared with the DNA. The CDR3 length is 20 residues. Germline V gene lookup returns CDR1 TSWWSYY and CDR2 QGS. The CDR3 loop reads CALGDYHNYWGMYSTDKLIF. The CDR3 DNA sequence: TGTGCTCTTGGTGACTACCACAATTACTGGGGGATGTATTCCACCGATAAGCTCATCTTT.

About this clone: TCRdb has a much larger clone's protein, which differs at residue 8 from the translation of this DNA, likely because of a read error; what is shown is the protein translated from the DNA. The chain employs TRDV1 and TRDJ1; 7 nucleotides agree with TRDD3. No J gene is reported in TCRdb; it was inferred here by comparing the DNA with germline. The CDR3 sequence is 21 residues long. CDR1 is TSWWSYY, CDR2 QGS, per germline. The trim removed 2 bases at V and 0 bases at J, leaving 21 bases unmatched. CDR3 bases: TGTGCTCTTGGGGAATCGCTCCCCTATCCTTTCCTGGGGGTTTACACCGATAAACTCATCTTT. Translated, it gives CALGESLPYPFLGVYTDKLIF.

This clone has a handful of counts. A read error is likely here: a far larger clone is one base away. Other DNA sequences in the same sample also yield this CDR3. The chain recombines TRDV1 with TRDJ1; 9 nucleotides line up with TRDD2. Here the J gene came from matching the DNA to germline, since TCRdb omits it. Germline CDR1 TSWWSYY, CDR2 QGS. The CDR3 runs to 18 residues. The CDR3 DNA is TGTGCTCTTGGGGGGGGCCTTCCTACACATGAGCGGGCCGACAAACTCATCTTT. It translates to CALGGGLPTHERADKLIF.

This clone was observed many times. This rearrangement joins TRDV1 to TRDJ1; the D call may be TRDD2 or TRDD3 (9 bases each). V lost 2 bases and J 0 bases, leaving 40 bases between the germline ends. The germline CDR1 and CDR2 sequences are TSWWSYY and QGS. The CDR3 is 25 residues long. The CDR3 loop is CALGEYRPSYRLVFTGGLYTDKLIF. The CDR3 nucleotides read TGTGCTCTTGGGGAATACCGGCCTTCCTACCGTTTAGTGTTCACTGGGGGACTTTACACCGATAAACTCATCTTT.

In the case of this clone: TCRdb's listed protein matches a much larger clone and diverges from this DNA's translation at residue 10, likely through a read error; the protein shown comes from the DNA. The chain combines TRDV1 with TRDJ1; D gene ambiguous. TCRdb records no J gene; here it was assigned by comparing the DNA to germline. The CDR3 has 16 amino acids. The V gene's germline CDR1 is TSWWSYY and CDR2 QGS. Trimming stripped 2 bases from V and 6 bases from J, with 19 bases between. CDR3 nucleotides: TGTGCTCTTGGGGAATTCGCAGGACTCCAGAAGAATAAACTCATCTTT. This gives the protein CALGEFAGLQKNKLIF.

At least ten counts were recorded for this clone. This chain links TRDV1 with TRDJ1, with 7 nucleotides matching TRDD3. CDR3 length equals 21 residues. Germline CDR1 is TSWWSYY and CDR2 is QGS. J lost 2 bases, V lost 0 bases, and 21 bases had no gene match. The CDR3 DNA reads TGTGCTCTTGGGGAACTATTACTGTCGAGCGGGGGAACCTGGGGGACCGATAAACTCATCTTT. This sequence encodes CALGELLLSSGGTWGTDKLIF.

The table lists this clone with a few counts. This likely reflects a read error, since a far larger clone is one base away. Other DNA sequences in this sample translate to the same CDR3. The chain recombines TRDV3 with TRDJ1; weak D call: TRDD3 (5 bases). The CDR3 is 16 amino acids. The germline gives CDR1 TVYSNPD, CDR2 GDNSRS (reference sequence). The CDR3 DNA is TGCGCCTTTTACATAATGGGGCCTCCGTACACCGATAAACTCATCTTT. Encoded protein: CAFYIMGPPYTDKLIF.

This clone was observed a few times. Given a far larger clone just one base away, this is likely a sequencing read error. Other DNA sequences within the sample encode an identical CDR3. The chain couples TRDV3 to TRDJ1, with D hard to call. CDR3 length: 17 amino acids. Germline V CDR1 and CDR2: TVYSNPD, GDNSRS (reference sequence). CDR3 sequence: CALRPYPTSKYTDKLIF. CDR3 nucleotides: TGTGCCTTGCGTCCTTACCCAACGTCTAAGTACACCGATAAGCTCATCTTT.

Concerning this clone: TCRdb's entry gives the protein of a much larger clone, which mismatches this DNA's translation at residue 14, likely from a read error; the protein reported here is translated from the DNA. The chain combines TRDV2 with TRDJ1; 7 bases agree with TRDD3. No J gene is reported in TCRdb; it was inferred here by comparing the DNA with germline. There are 23 residues in the CDR3. The germline gives CDR1 GEAIGNYY, CDR2 EKD. The V and J ends lost 0 bases and 2 bases, in that order; junction bases with no gene match: 29. CDR3 amino acids: CACDTVPTGGNLGGTRGTDKLIF. DNA for the CDR3: TGTGCCTGTGACACCGTACCTACGGGAGGTAATCTGGGGGGTACGAGGGGTACCGATAAACTCATCTTT.

In regard to this clone: The amino acid sequence in TCRdb belongs to a much larger clone and departs from this DNA's translation at residue 6, likely a sequencing read error; the sequence shown is translated from the DNA. This chain joins TRDV1 and TRDJ1, with 11 bases lining up with TRDD3. The J gene comes from matching the DNA to germline here; TCRdb lacks it. CDR3 size: 22 residues. Germline loops: CDR1 TSWWSYY, CDR2 QGS. The junction had 19 bases not matched to a gene; V was cut back by 1 base and J by 0 bases. The CDR3 DNA reads as TGTGCTCTTGGGGAACCTAGTTACTGGGGGATAAACCCTCCGCCGTACACCGATAAACTCATCTTT. Amino acids: CALGEPSYWGINPPPYTDKLIF.

A word on this clone: The mismatch at residue 11 between this DNA's translation and the TCRdb protein of a much larger clone likely reflects a read error; the protein shown is translated from the DNA. The rearrangement uses TRDV2 and TRDJ1, with 9 nucleotides matching TRDD2. The J gene comes from matching the DNA to germline here; TCRdb lacks it. Germline lookup yields CDR1 GEAIGNYY and CDR2 EKD. The V and J ends lost 3 bases and 0 bases, in that order; junction bases with no gene match: 25. This CDR3 has 22 residues. The CDR3 is CACDRPHPSYLTAGGYTDKLIF. The CDR3 nucleotides read TGTGCCTGTGACCGGCCCCACCCTTCCTACCTTACTGCTGGCGGGTACACCGATAAACTCATCTTT.

Comments on this clone: The protein recorded in TCRdb matches a much larger clone and deviates from this DNA's translation at residue 9, suggesting a read error; the protein here is obtained by translating the DNA. This sequence joins TRDV1 and TRDJ1; possible D gene TRDD3, 6 bases. TCRdb leaves out the J gene; it was filled in here by matching the DNA to germline. The CDR3 is 19 amino acids. Trimming pared 5 bases from V and 0 bases from J, leaving 25 bases between. CDR1 and CDR2 from the germline V gene are TSWWSYY and QGS. The DNA for the CDR3 is TGTGCTCTTGGGTTGGGCCTCCCAACACTGGGACACTACACCGATAAACTCATCTTT. The encoded protein is CALGLGLPTLGHYTDKLIF.

This clone was counted only a few times. A far larger clone is off by one base, so a read error is likely. Other DNA sequences in this specimen translate into the identical CDR3. The J gene is TRDJ1, the V gene TRDV1; D may be TRDD3 (6 bases). CDR3 length equals 22 residues. V lost 0 bases, J lost 1 base, and 30 bases lay in between. Per germline, CDR1 TSWWSYY and CDR2 QGS. Here the CDR3 reads CALGELSLSALLGDTATDKLIF. CDR3 DNA sequence: TGTGCTCTTGGGGAACTATCTCTTAGTGCCCTACTGGGAGATACAGCCACCGATAAACTCATCTTT.

In the case of this clone: This DNA translates differently at residue 8 from the TCRdb protein, which is that of a much larger clone; a read error is likely, and the protein shown is the DNA's own translation. This chain links TRDV1 with TRDJ1, with D maybe TRDD3 (6 bases). Here the J gene was assigned by germline matching of the DNA, as TCRdb has none. The V gene lost 4 bases and the J gene lost 3 bases, with 27 bases spanning the gap. Germline values: CDR1 TSWWSYY, CDR2 QGS. This CDR3 contains 19 residues. The CDR3 DNA sequence: TGTGCTCTTGGGGGCCCTCCCCCACGTACTGGGATGTCGGCCGATAAACTCATCTTT. Residues: CALGGPPPRTGMSADKLIF.

A note on this clone: A far larger clone is off by one base, so a read error is likely. This same CDR3 is encoded by further DNA sequences in the sample. The gene calls are TRDV2 and TRDJ1, with D tentatively TRDD3 (5 bases). CDR3 length equals 18 residues. In germline, CDR1 is GEAIGNYY, CDR2 EKD. Here the CDR3 reads CACDLKVGGSPYTDKLIF. CDR3 bases: TGTGCCTGTGATCTTAAAGTCGGGGGTTCTCCGTACACCGATAAGCTCATCTTT.

This clone was seen a handful of times. TCRdb's listed protein matches a much larger clone and diverges from this DNA's translation at residue 9, likely through a read error; the protein shown comes from the DNA. The CDR3 sequence is CALGGPPEPIF. The CDR3, as DNA: TGTGCTCTTGGGGGGCCGCCGGAACCCATCTTT. There is no J gene call, but TRDV1 is given as the V gene. The CDR3 length is 11 residues. Germline assignment: CDR1 TSWWSYY and CDR2 QGS.

This clone occurred many times. This specimen includes other DNA sequences encoding the same CDR3. V is TRDV1 and J is TRDJ1; D is possibly TRDD3 (6 bases). Germline V gives CDR1 TSWWSYY, CDR2 QGS. Trimming removed 2 bases at V and 4 bases at J, with 32 bases between. This CDR3 region has 21 residues. The DNA for the CDR3 is TGTGCTCTTGGGGAAGGGTATCTCGGGTATTTGTACTGGGTAGCAAACGATAAACTCATCTTT. The encoded protein is CALGEGYLGYLYWVANDKLIF.

Remarks on this clone: For this DNA, TCRdb reports the protein of a much larger clone, which diverges at residues 4 and 7, most likely from a read error; the protein presented here is translated directly from the DNA. This sequence joins TRDV2 and TRDJ2, with D hard to call. Germline V gene data show CDR1 as GEAIGNYY and CDR2 as EKD. V was trimmed by 6 bases and J by 4 bases, leaving 14 bases between them. The CDR3 is made up of 14 amino acids. CDR3 nucleotides: TGTGCCTGTAATATACTGAGGGAGACAGCACAACTCTTCTTT. It yields the protein CACNILRETAQLFF.

The rearrangement joins TRDV1 to TRDJ1, with TRDD3 identical over 13 bases. As TCRdb names no J gene, one was assigned here on the basis of a DNA match to germline. With 3 bases clipped from V and 0 bases from J, the junction kept 13 bases outside the gene matches. There are 20 residues in the CDR3. Germline V gene data show CDR1 as TSWWSYY and CDR2 as QGS. The CDR3 sequence: CALGDPLLGDTPVYTDKLIF. The CDR3 DNA sequence: TGTGCTCTTGGGGATCCCTTACTGGGGGATACGCCCGTCTACACCGATAAACTCATCTTT.

This clone turned up a few times. A read error likely explains why the TCRdb protein, taken from a much larger clone, differs from this DNA's translation at residue 3; the protein shown is translated from the DNA. The chain links TRDV1 to TRDJ1, with D possibly matching TRDD3 (6 bases). Per the germline V gene, CDR1 is TSWWSYY and CDR2 is QGS. The CDR3 runs to 14 residues. The CDR3 bases are TGTGCTCCTGGGGAACGGCGTAAGTACGATAAACTCATCTTT. Translated, it gives CAPGERRKYDKLIF.

As for this clone: Only one base separates this from a far larger clonotype, so it likely reflects a read error. The same CDR3 also results from other DNA sequences found in this sample. This chain connects TRDV1 to TRDJ1, with TRDD2 matching 9 bases. The J gene is not listed in TCRdb, so it was assigned here from a DNA match to germline. J lost 0 bases, V lost 2 bases, and 19 bases had no gene match. The CDR3 sequence is 21 residues long. Germline CDR1 is TSWWSYY and CDR2 is QGS. The CDR3 bases are TGTGCTCTTGGGGAAAAGGCCTTCCTACACCTAGTACTTCTTCACACCGATAAACTCATCTTT. Its translation is CALGEKAFLHLVLLHTDKLIF.

To note about this clone: A far larger clone is one nucleotide away, so this likely arose from a read error. Other DNA sequences within the sample encode an identical CDR3. The V and J genes are TRDV2 and TRDJ1; 7 bases fit TRDD3. TCRdb leaves out the J gene; it was filled in here by matching the DNA to germline. There are 15 residues in the CDR3. The V gene end was trimmed by 1 base and the J gene end by 1 base; junction bases not matched to a gene: 5. Germline values: CDR1 GEAIGNYY, CDR2 EKD. CDR3 residues: CACDTLGGGTDKLIF. The DNA of the CDR3 is TGTGCCTGTGACACGCTGGGGGGAGGCACCGATAAACTCATCTTT.

The V gene remains uncalled, whereas the J gene is TRDJ1. The CDR3 consists of 16 residues. The CDR3 region is CATKYYQPMYTDKPIF. The CDR3 coding sequence is TGTGCCACGAAGTACTACCAGCCGATGTACACCGATAAACCCATCTTT.